This record looks at one T cell receptor beta chain sequence and its context. The antigen it binds to is not known. There are no base qualities to consult, and no much larger clone falls within one base. The data were obtained in a study of T-cell reconstitution after alpha-beta-depleted transplantation in children (dated by TCRdb to the mid-2010s). About the study as a whole: The study quantitatively tracked T-cell immune reconstitution after TCRalphabeta/CD19-depleted allogeneic hematopoietic cell transplantation in children using TCR repertoire profiling.

Library preparation used PCR. The reads were generated on an Illumina HiSeq 2500. TCR library preparation used molecular barcoding, with unique molecular identifiers applied to normalize quantification of the TCRbeta repertoire. TCRdb reprocessed the public reads (quality trimming at Q25 with fastp, clone calling with MiXCR) and kept in-frame beta chains. Each CDR3 protein appears once, grouped with its most common genes and DNA. The sample records 250,000 to 350,000 distinct CDR3 sequences, 9.9% of which are singletons. In total, the top ten clones hold around a tenth of the sample. From its cysteine to its phenylalanine, the CDR3 spans 19 amino acids. The sequence is cut down to CDR3 DNA, 57 bases in frame from base 1. The germline V gene (reference sequence) gives CDR1 as MNHEY and CDR2 as SMNVEV. Compared with germline, V lacks 5 bases and J lacks 0 bases; bases without a gene match: 12.

The specimen comprised PBMCs from the stem cell graft donor, sampled from the stem cell graft. Recombination linked TRBV27 to TRBJ2-3, with 12 central nucleotides matching TRBD2. The clonotype originates from a human donor who donated a stem cell graft to a child with SCID. The CDR3: CASSTRVLAGGTSTDTQYF. The nucleotide sequence is given as TGTGCCAGCAGTACCAGGGTTCTAGCGGGGGGGACTAGCACAGATACGCAGTATTTT.